These 5 T cell receptor beta chains share one sample of origin, sequenced in a study of T cells in Graves' hyperthyroidism and ophthalmopathy (dated by TCRdb to the late 2010s). Library construction relied on multiplex PCR. The sequencing machine was an Illumina HiSeq 2000. The TCR beta CDR3 regions were amplified from RNA transcripts. The TCR CDR3 was subjected to a first round of RT-PCR using the HTBI primer set and the Qiagen OneStep RT-PCR kit. The public reads were quality trimmed at Q25 with fastp and then assembled into clones with MiXCR by TCRdb, keeping productive beta chains. Each CDR3 protein appears once, grouped with its most common genes and DNA. Present in this sample are 480,000 or so distinct CDR3 sequences, 35% to 50% of which were seen just once. The ten largest account for approximately 44% of the sample. Sequenced: peripheral blood or thyroid tissue (not recorded which). The receptor source for this set is an adult woman with Graves' disease, either hyperthyroidism or ophthalmopathy (not recorded which).

The chain has TRBV5-1 and TRBJ2-3; D tentatively fits TRBD1 or TRBD2 (7 bases each). The V end lost 7 bases, the J end lost 1 base, and 13 bases lay between the germline ends. CDR1 and CDR2 (germline): SGHRS, YFSETQ. This CDR3 has 14 amino acids. The CDR3 region has the DNA TGCGCCAGCCAGGGGGGGCAGCGCACAGATACGCAGTATTTT. Translation gives CASQGGQRTDTQYF. Looking up the rest from reference TRBV5-1 and TRBJ2-3 gives the full variable domain: KAGVTQTPRYLIKTRGQQVTLSCSPISGHRSVSWYQQTPGQGLQFLFEYFSETQRNKGNFPGRFSGRQFSNSRSEMNVSTLELGDSALYLCASQGGQRTDTQYFGPGTRLTVL.

In the case of this clonotype: Its ends do not fully match the called genes, so a read error is possible. The rearrangement uses TRBV2 and TRBJ2-5; 12 positions match TRBD1. Per germline, CDR1 SNHLY and CDR2 FYNNEI. CDR3 length: 13 amino acids. The CDR3: CASGTGGGETRYF. DNA for the CDR3: TGTGCCAGCGGGACAGGGGGCGGAGAGACCCGGTACTTC.

V gene TRBV12-3 or TRBV12-4 combines with J gene TRBJ1-2, with 11 bases aligning to TRBD1. This CDR3 comprises 14 residues. Trimming took 5 bases from V and 7 from J; bases not matched to a gene: 6. This chain's CDR3 is CASSGWTGGGGYTF. The CDR3 region has the DNA TGTGCCAGCAGTGGATGGACAGGGGGCGGTGGCTACACCTTC.

The chain couples TRBV29-1 to TRBJ1-1, with a tentative D call TRBD1 (5 bases). Per germline, CDR1 SQVTM and CDR2 ANQGSEA. This CDR3 is 15 amino acids long. The germline V and J ends were trimmed by 6 bases and 0 bases, with 17 bases remaining between them. The CDR3 DNA is TGCAGCGTACCGCGGGGCAGCCGATTGAACACTGAAGCTTTCTTT. This gives the protein CSVPRGSRLNTEAFF. The full variable domain, rest sourced from reference TRBV29-1 and TRBJ1-1, is SAVISQKPSRDICQRGTSLTIQCQVDSQVTMMFWYRQQPGQSLTLIATANQGSEATYESGFVIDKFPISRPNLTFSTLTVSNMSPEDSSIYLCSVPRGSRLNTEAFFGQGTRLTVV.

The table lists this clonotype with many counts. J is TRBJ1-4 and V is TRBV10-2; TRBD1 matches 8 bases. V shed 3 bases, J shed 7 bases, and the junction held 7 bases outside the gene matches. CDR1 WSHSY and CDR2 SAAADI come from the germline V gene. This CDR3 contains 15 residues. DNA for the CDR3: TGCGCCAGCAGTGATGTAGACAGGGGAGTTGAAAAACTGTTTTTT. Translating it yields CASSDVDRGVEKLFF.